This passage covers 17 T cell receptor beta chains from one sample sequenced in a study of blood T cell repertoires in COVID-19. TCRdb keeps only in-frame clones here, not all; method: immunoSEQ multiplex PCR. The data contain approximately 100,000 clones, roughly 80% of them seen just once; the ten biggest clones take up about 10%. Sequencing used peripheral blood. The receptors originated from a woman over 75 with acute or convalescent COVID-19.

The chain joins TRBV3-1 (or the pseudogene TRBV3-2) to TRBJ1-6; 7 nucleotides match TRBD1. V lost 0 bases, J lost 10 bases, and 12 bases stayed unmatched. The CDR3 length is 17 residues. In germline, CDR1 is LGHDT, CDR2 YNNKEL (reference sequence). The CDR3 reads CASSQERLRGHLSPLHF. In DNA, the CDR3 is TGTGCCAGCAGCCAAGAACGCTTGAGGGGGCATCTGTCACCCCTCCACTTT.

V is TRBV6-7 and J is TRBJ2-7; no clear D. TRBV6-7 is an ORF for which the function is uncertain. This CDR3 comprises 14 residues. Trimming shortened V by 0 bases and J by 1 base, and 7 bases separated the two germline ends. The CDR3 spells CASSYSASSYEQYF. The DNA of the CDR3 is TGTGCCAGCAGTTACTCGGCAAGTTCCTACGAGCAGTACTTC.

J is TRBJ1-5 and V is TRBV6-2 or TRBV6-3; tentatively, D is TRBD1 (5 bases). Germline CDR1 and CDR2: MNHEY and SVGEGT. The CDR3 runs 15 residues. The ends were cut back, 2 bases at V and 3 bases at J, with 11 bases in the middle. Here the CDR3 reads CASSYGLQVNQPQHF. In DNA, the CDR3 is TGTGCCAGCAGTTACGGCTTACAGGTCAATCAGCCCCAGCATTTT.

The chain carries TRBV19 and TRBJ1-6; 7 nucleotides match TRBD1. Germline CDR1 LNHDA, CDR2 SQIVND (reference sequence). V lost 5 bases, J lost 3 bases, and 4 bases stayed unmatched. The CDR3 consists of 15 residues. The CDR3 region is CASSSRQGYNSPLHF. CDR3 nucleotides: TGTGCCAGTAGTTCCCGACAGGGCTATAATTCACCCCTCCACTTT.

The chain carries TRBV24-1 and TRBJ1-1, with 8 bases lining up with TRBD1. The germline gives CDR1 KGHDR, CDR2 SFDVKD. The CDR3 totals 13 residues. With 9 bases clipped from V and 5 bases from J, the junction kept 7 bases outside the gene matches. The CDR3 loop reads CATVDRVGTEAFF. In DNA form, the CDR3 reads TGTGCCACCGTGGACAGGGTCGGGACTGAAGCTTTCTTT.

This clone occurred a few times. The V gene is TRBV7-9, the J gene TRBJ1-2; maybe TRBD1 (6 bases). The CDR3 runs 15 residues. CDR1 and CDR2 from the germline V gene are SEHNR and FQNEAQ (reference sequence). V was pared by 1 base and J by 6 bases, with 15 bases between. CDR3 DNA: TGTGCCAGCAGCTTAGGGTCAGGGGAAACTAATGGCTACACCTTC. This codes for CASSLGSGETNGYTF. The full variable domain, in which reference TRBV7-9 and TRBJ1-2 provide the parts outside the CDR3, is DTGVSQNPRHKITKRGQNVTFRCDPISEHNRLYWYRQTLGQGPEFLTYFQNEAQLEKSRLLSDRFSAERPKGSFSTLEIQRTEQGDSAMYLCASSLGSGETNGYTFGSGTRLTVV.

This clone was seen a few times. This chain links TRBV5-4 with TRBJ1-4, with D possibly being TRBD1 (6 bases). Per the germline V gene, CDR1 is SGHNT and CDR2 is YYREEE (reference sequence). V shed 4 bases and J shed 7 bases, with 14 bases lying between them. The CDR3 extends over 14 amino acids. The CDR3 sequence is CASSKGGASEKLFF. The CDR3, as DNA: TGTGCCAGCAGCAAAGGGGGGGCCAGTGAAAAACTGTTTTTT. Full variable domain (rest looked up from reference TRBV5-4 and TRBJ1-4): ETGVTQSPTHLIKTRGQQVTLRCSSQSGHNTVSWYQQALGQGPQFIFQYYREEENGRGNFPPRFSGLQFPNYSSELNVNALELDDSALYLCASSKGGASEKLFFGSGTQLSVL.

This clone appeared a single time. The chain recombines TRBV18 with TRBJ2-7; D is possibly TRBD1 (6 bases). CDR1 and CDR2 from the germline V gene are KGHSH and LQKENI. The CDR3 length is 15 residues. The germline V and J ends were trimmed by 3 bases and 4 bases, with 16 bases remaining between them. As DNA, the CDR3 is TGTGCCAGCTCACCTCGCCCTGGGGGCGATTACGAGCAGTACGTC. Translated, it gives CASSPRPGGDYEQYV.

The chain joins TRBV25-1 to TRBJ1-1, with 7 positions matching TRBD1. The CDR3 spans 15 residues. Germline V CDR1 and CDR2: MGHDK, SYGVNS. Trimming removed 5 bases from V and 5 bases from J; junction bases left unmatched: 11. The CDR3 protein is CASSPPEGAQTEAFF. Written as DNA, the CDR3 is TGTGCCAGCAGTCCCCCAGAGGGGGCGCAGACTGAAGCTTTCTTT.

The chain recombines TRBV24-1 with TRBJ2-1, with 10 positions matching TRBD2. CDR1 is KGHDR and CDR2 is SFDVKD in the germline V gene. Germline trimming cut 4 bases from V and 12 bases from J; bases unmatched to any gene: 2. The CDR3 runs to 12 residues. CDR3 region: CATSDRTSGQFF. The CDR3 nucleotides are TGTGCCACCAGTGACCGGACTAGCGGGCAGTTCTTC.

The V call is TRBV27, the J call TRBJ2-7, with D unresolved. Trimming took off 10 bases at V and 0 bases at J, with 4 bases between the two ends. Germline V gives CDR1 MNHEY, CDR2 SMNVEV (reference sequence). CDR3 length equals 10 residues. In DNA form, the CDR3 reads TGTGCCACCAACTCCTACGAGCAGTACTTC. Translation gives CATNSYEQYF.

This chain connects TRBV28 to TRBJ1-6; 11 bases are shared with TRBD1. V lost 6 bases, J lost 12 bases, and 7 bases stayed unmatched. The CDR3 covers 14 residues. Germline V gives CDR1 MDHEN, CDR2 SYDVKM. The CDR3: CASRKDRGRLPLHF. CDR3 bases: TGTGCCAGCAGGAAGGACAGGGGGCGGTTACCCCTCCACTTT.

The chain is built from TRBV5-4 and TRBJ1-4; D remains ambiguous. Trimming removed 3 bases at V and 6 bases at J, with 15 bases between. The CDR3 covers 15 residues. In germline, CDR1 is SGHNT, CDR2 YYREEE (reference sequence). The CDR3 DNA sequence: TGTGCCAGCAGCTCCCAATTGAGGAATGATGAAAAACTGTTTTTT. Amino acids: CASSSQLRNDEKLFF. The full variable domain, its missing parts supplied by reference TRBV5-4 and TRBJ1-4, is ETGVTQSPTHLIKTRGQQVTLRCSSQSGHNTVSWYQQALGQGPQFIFQYYREEENGRGNFPPRFSGLQFPNYSSELNVNALELDDSALYLCASSSQLRNDEKLFFGSGTQLSVL.

The rearrangement links TRBV2 to TRBJ1-1, with D maybe TRBD1 (5 bases). V dropped 5 bases and J dropped 1 base, with 5 bases sitting between them. Germline CDR1 and CDR2: SNHLY and FYNNEI. This CDR3 spans 12 amino acids. The CDR3 region is CASSTGNTEAFF. The CDR3 DNA reads TGTGCCAGCAGTACAGGGAACACTGAAGCTTTCTTT. Variable domain in full (rest from reference TRBV2 and TRBJ1-1): EPEVTQTPSHQVTQMGQEVILRCVPISNHLYFYWYRQILGQKVEFLVSFYNNEISEKSEIFDDQFSVERPDGSNFTLKIRSTKLEDSAMYFCASSTGNTEAFFGQGTRLTVV.

This clone showed up just a few times. V and J are TRBV9 and TRBJ1-5, with 7 bases identical to TRBD1. Germline CDR1 and CDR2: SGDLS and YYNGEE. Unmatched junction bases numbered 7, after V lost 2 bases and J lost 5 bases. The CDR3 sequence is 15 residues long. CDR3 bases: TGTGCCAGCAGCGTGACAGGGCAGGTGGATCAGCCCCAGCATTTT. Translating it yields CASSVTGQVDQPQHF.

The V call is TRBV9, the J call TRBJ2-5, with a weak D call TRBD2 (7 bases). This CDR3 comprises 15 residues. V lost 3 bases, J lost 2 bases, and 14 bases lay in between. CDR1 and CDR2 from the germline V gene are SGDLS and YYNGEE. This CDR3 is CASSAQGRAQETQYF. CDR3 nucleotides: TGTGCCAGCAGCGCGCAGGGGAGGGCACAAGAGACCCAGTACTTC.

The genes are TRBV12-3 or TRBV12-4 and TRBJ1-2, with D tentatively TRBD1 (6 bases). The ends were cut back, 6 bases at V and 4 bases at J, with 12 bases in the middle. This CDR3 is 13 amino acids long. The chain's CDR3 is CASRIGQSYGYTF. CDR3 DNA sequence: TGTGCCAGCAGAATCGGACAGTCCTATGGCTACACCTTC.